This T cell receptor (beta chain) was sequenced in a study of early T cells in non-severe SARS-CoV-2 infection (dated by TCRdb to the early 2020s). At the level of the whole study: Because TCR sequencing relied on bulk RNA taken from unsorted whole blood, pairing of alpha and beta chains was not possible.

This clonotype was seen at least ten times. Its recognized antigen is unknown. Base qualities were left out, and no much larger clone turns up one base away. A case-control design nested within a healthcare worker cohort in London, UK, was used, with weekly nasopharyngeal swab PCR tests and blood sampling performed. Healthcare workers were enrolled in the week of the UK lockdown, from 23 to 31 March 2020, and were followed every week for up to about 16 weeks. Libraries were prepared through 5' RACE. These reads were obtained on a NextSeq 500. To correct for sequencing error and PCR bias, the TCR library protocol tagged individual cDNA molecules with unique molecular identifiers. Both TCR alpha and beta chains were sequenced, and tight co-correlation was observed between alpha and beta sequence abundances in each sample. As for the original processing: V gene, J gene and CDR3 annotation of TCR sequences was performed with Decombinator V4. Expanded TCRs were defined as changing significantly between any two time points under a Poisson model with p below 0.0001. TCR abundances were normalised to the total number of TCRs sequenced per sample and were expressed as counts per million. MAIT TCRs were defined by TRAV1-2 paired with TRAJ12, TRAJ20 or TRAJ33, and iNKT TCRs by TRAV10 paired with TRAJ18. A search of VDJdb, accessed on 1 November 2021, was run for TCRs annotated to CMV, EBV and SARS-CoV-2, with TCRs annotated for multiple antigens excluded. The raw public data were reprocessed by TCRdb itself: fastp quality trimming at Q25, MiXCR clonotype calling, in-frame beta chains only. Rows are combined by CDR3 protein, so each entry shows the most common genes and DNA. V and J calls and clone size were set by TCRdb, not the authors. The sample table shows roughly 28,000 distinct CDR3 sequences, and 5.5% to 6% are seen once. Of the sample, 5% to 6.5% is held by the ten largest clones.

V is shortened by 5 bases, J by 0 bases, and the region joining them spans 14 bases. The CDR3 spans 16 residues, from the cysteine through the phenylalanine. The only DNA kept is the CDR3, 48 bases in frame from the first base. Beyond this particular receptor, the publication reports: Matching against VDJdb was skewed toward anti-spike CD8 responses, likely underestimated virus-specific expansions, and missed private and CD4 specificities.

Sequenced: whole blood. The clonotype was recovered from an adult who was a healthcare worker with PCR-confirmed SARS-CoV-2 infection or an uninfected control (not recorded which). In this chain, TRBV12-3 or TRBV12-4 is recombined with TRBJ2-1; perhaps TRBD1 is the D gene, with 6 bases matching. The CDR3 amino acid sequence is: CASSPMTGFSYNEQFF. The DNA sequence is as follows: TGTGCCAGCAGTCCCATGACAGGATTCTCCTACAATGAGCAGTTCTTC.